These T cell receptor beta chains were read from a single sample in a study of T-cell memory formation after mild COVID-19. TCRdb reprocessed the 5' RACE reads via MiXCR and lists one record per CDR3 protein. The table includes 140,000 or so distinct CDR3 sequences, less than 20% detected once. The sequenced sample consisted of PBMCs or a T cell subset sorted from them (not recorded which). The source is an adult woman who had mild COVID-19 (a few samples of this study predate the infection). Cell type and time point are not known. Both conserved end residues are part of each CDR3. Fields, in order: V gene, D gene, J gene, clone size, CDR3 protein, CDR3 DNA. A D gene is named only where the DNA matches it firmly. The size entry is marked missing in some rows and otherwise reads once, few, many or a size class.

v_gene: TRBV7-2
d_gene: .
j_gene: TRBJ2-5
abundance: .
CDR3aa: CASSLSGVKETQYF
CDR3nt: TGTGCCAGCAGCTTAAGCGGAGTCAAAGAGACCCAGTACTTC

v_gene: TRBV3-1
d_gene: .
j_gene: TRBJ2-7
abundance: few
CDR3aa: CASSQGWGGSEQYF
CDR3nt: TGTGCCAGCAGCCAAGGATGGGGGGGCAGCGAGCAGTACTTC

v_gene: TRBV12-3/TRBV12-4
d_gene: .
j_gene: TRBJ1-5
abundance: few
CDR3aa: CASSLGLGPAQPQHF
CDR3nt: TGTGCCAGCAGTTTAGGGCTCGGACCGGCCCAGCCCCAGCATTTT

v_gene: TRBV30
d_gene: TRBD2
j_gene: TRBJ2-7
abundance: .
CDR3aa: CAWNLGLAGMVQYF
CDR3nt: TGTGCCTGGAACCTCGGACTAGCGGGGATGGTGCAGTACTTC

v_gene: TRBV20-1
d_gene: .
j_gene: TRBJ2-5
abundance: few
CDR3aa: CSARDYGETQYF
CDR3nt: TGCAGTGCTAGAGATTACGGAGAGACCCAGTACTTC

v_gene: TRBV9
d_gene: .
j_gene: TRBJ2-1
abundance: .
CDR3aa: CASSLRGSENEQFF
CDR3nt: TGTGCCAGCAGCCTTCGTGGCTCTGAGAATGAGCAGTTCTTC

v_gene: TRBV5-1
d_gene: .
j_gene: TRBJ2-1
abundance: .
CDR3aa: CASSLVGSSYNEQFF
CDR3nt: TGCGCCAGCAGCTTGGTTGGGAGCTCCTACAATGAGCAGTTCTTC

v_gene: TRBV14
d_gene: .
j_gene: TRBJ2-3
abundance: few
CDR3aa: CASSQEVGLAYF
CDR3nt: TGTGCCAGCAGCCAAGAGGTCGGGCTGGCGTATTTT

v_gene: TRBV18
d_gene: .
j_gene: TRBJ1-1
abundance: few
CDR3aa: CASSPGRGRTEAFF
CDR3nt: TGTGCCAGCTCACCCGGACGGGGTCGGACTGAAGCTTTCTTT

v_gene: TRBV20-1
d_gene: TRBD2
j_gene: TRBJ2-4
abundance: .
CDR3aa: CSAPGLGGLAKNIQYF
CDR3nt: TGCAGTGCGCCCGGCTTGGGAGGGCTAGCCAAAAACATTCAGTACTTC

v_gene: TRBV29-1
d_gene: TRBD1
j_gene: TRBJ2-1
abundance: few
CDR3aa: CSVDRGQVEQFF
CDR3nt: TGCAGCGTCGACAGGGGTCAAGTTGAGCAGTTCTTC

v_gene: TRBV5-1
d_gene: TRBD2
j_gene: TRBJ2-1
abundance: .
CDR3aa: CASRNTGTRNEQFF
CDR3nt: TGCGCCAGCAGAAACACCGGGACTAGGAATGAGCAGTTCTTC

v_gene: TRBV5-1
d_gene: .
j_gene: TRBJ2-7
abundance: .
CDR3aa: CASSQTGEGSGEQYF
CDR3nt: TGCGCCAGCAGCCAGACAGGGGAGGGATCAGGCGAGCAGTACTTC

v_gene: TRBV9
d_gene: TRBD1
j_gene: TRBJ2-7
abundance: .
CDR3aa: CASSGGQGANEQYF
CDR3nt: TGTGCCAGCAGCGGTGGACAGGGGGCGAACGAGCAGTACTTC

v_gene: TRBV20-1
d_gene: .
j_gene: TRBJ1-1
abundance: few
CDR3aa: CSATSSTRRTEAFF
CDR3nt: TGCAGTGCCACAAGTTCGACACGTCGGACTGAAGCTTTCTTT

v_gene: TRBV2
d_gene: .
j_gene: TRBJ1-1
abundance: few
CDR3aa: CASRTGANTEAFF
CDR3nt: TGTGCCAGCAGAACGGGGGCAAACACTGAAGCTTTCTTT

v_gene: TRBV12-3/TRBV12-4
d_gene: .
j_gene: TRBJ1-2
abundance: few
CDR3aa: CASSLDNYGYTF
CDR3nt: TGTGCCAGCAGTTTAGATAACTATGGCTACACCTTC

v_gene: TRBV2
d_gene: .
j_gene: TRBJ1-1
abundance: .
CDR3aa: CASATQTGTEAFF
CDR3nt: TGTGCCAGCGCAACCCAGACGGGGACTGAAGCTTTCTTT

v_gene: TRBV5-1
d_gene: TRBD2
j_gene: TRBJ2-5
abundance: few
CDR3aa: CASSLVLAGGQETQYF
CDR3nt: TGCGCCAGCAGCTTGGTACTAGCGGGGGGGCAAGAGACCCAGTACTTC

v_gene: TRBV2
d_gene: TRBD1
j_gene: TRBJ2-1
abundance: .
CDR3aa: CASTDPGQGNEQFF
CDR3nt: TGTGCCAGCACTGACCCGGGACAGGGGAACGAGCAGTTCTTC

v_gene: TRBV5-5
d_gene: .
j_gene: TRBJ2-7
abundance: many
CDR3aa: CASSPNGGPYEQYF
CDR3nt: TGTGCCAGCAGCCCGAATGGGGGACCCTACGAGCAGTACTTC

v_gene: TRBV18
d_gene: .
j_gene: TRBJ2-3
abundance: .
CDR3aa: CASSNEADTQYF
CDR3nt: TGTGCCAGCTCCAATGAGGCAGATACGCAGTATTTT

v_gene: TRBV7-8
d_gene: .
j_gene: TRBJ2-4
abundance: few
CDR3aa: CASSPTGRGRNIQYF
CDR3nt: TGTGCCAGCAGCCCTACCGGACGGGGGAGAAACATTCAGTACTTC

v_gene: TRBV7-3
d_gene: .
j_gene: TRBJ2-1
abundance: .
CDR3aa: CASSPRLTSASYNEQFF
CDR3nt: TGTGCCAGCAGCCCCCGACTGACTAGTGCATCCTACAATGAGCAGTTCTTC

v_gene: TRBV7-3
d_gene: .
j_gene: TRBJ2-5
abundance: few
CDR3aa: CASSSSGAGETQYF
CDR3nt: TGTGCCAGCAGCTCCTCCGGGGCAGGGGAGACCCAGTACTTC

v_gene: TRBV24-1
d_gene: .
j_gene: TRBJ2-3
abundance: many
CDR3aa: CATSDQTISTDTQYF
CDR3nt: TGTGCCACCAGTGACCAGACGATCAGCACAGATACGCAGTATTTT

v_gene: TRBV7-2
d_gene: .
j_gene: TRBJ1-1
abundance: .
CDR3aa: CASSPWGGNTEAFF
CDR3nt: TGTGCCAGCAGTCCCTGGGGTGGGAACACTGAAGCTTTCTTT

v_gene: TRBV7-7
d_gene: TRBD1
j_gene: TRBJ2-5
abundance: few
CDR3aa: CASSPGQGRWTQYF
CDR3nt: TGTGCCAGCAGCCCGGGACAGGGGCGGTGGACCCAGTACTTC

v_gene: TRBV9
d_gene: .
j_gene: TRBJ2-2
abundance: few
CDR3aa: CASSTGTSNTGELFF
CDR3nt: TGTGCCAGCAGCACGGGGACTTCTAACACCGGGGAGCTGTTTTTT

v_gene: TRBV7-3
d_gene: .
j_gene: TRBJ2-5
abundance: .
CDR3aa: CASSLTGGFQETQYF
CDR3nt: TGTGCCAGCAGCTTAACAGGGGGGTTTCAAGAGACCCAGTACTTC

v_gene: TRBV29-1
d_gene: .
j_gene: TRBJ2-3
abundance: .
CDR3aa: CSVGGEDSTDTQYF
CDR3nt: TGCAGCGTTGGGGGGGAGGACAGCACAGATACGCAGTATTTT

v_gene: TRBV18
d_gene: TRBD1
j_gene: TRBJ1-1
abundance: .
CDR3aa: CASSPGTGGFKTEAFF
CDR3nt: TGTGCCAGCTCACCTGGGACAGGGGGCTTTAAGACTGAAGCTTTCTTT

v_gene: TRBV6-5
d_gene: .
j_gene: TRBJ1-2
abundance: .
CDR3aa: CASRDQGTYGYTF
CDR3nt: TGTGCCAGCAGGGACCAGGGTACCTATGGCTACACCTTC

v_gene: TRBV29-1
d_gene: TRBD1
j_gene: TRBJ2-5
abundance: .
CDR3aa: CSVLRDRVGQYF
CDR3nt: TGCAGCGTCCTCCGGGACAGGGTGGGCCAGTACTTC

v_gene: TRBV6-6
d_gene: TRBD1
j_gene: TRBJ1-5
abundance: .
CDR3aa: CASSEAGQGNQPQHF
CDR3nt: TGTGCCAGCAGCGAGGCGGGACAGGGGAACCAGCCCCAGCATTTT

v_gene: TRBV2
d_gene: .
j_gene: TRBJ2-7
abundance: .
CDR3aa: CASSDRGQTYEQYF
CDR3nt: TGTGCCAGCAGTGATCGAGGCCAGACCTACGAGCAGTACTTC

v_gene: TRBV2
d_gene: .
j_gene: TRBJ2-7
abundance: few
CDR3aa: CASTAGLIHYEQYF
CDR3nt: TGTGCCAGCACGGCAGGACTAATTCACTACGAGCAGTACTTC

v_gene: TRBV7-8
d_gene: .
j_gene: TRBJ2-1
abundance: few
CDR3aa: CASSSGRNSYNEQFF
CDR3nt: TGTGCCAGCAGCTCGGGGCGCAACTCCTACAATGAGCAGTTCTTC

v_gene: TRBV9
d_gene: .
j_gene: TRBJ2-5
abundance: .
CDR3aa: CASSVAVGGETQYF
CDR3nt: TGTGCCAGCAGCGTAGCGGTAGGGGGTGAGACCCAGTACTTC

v_gene: TRBV7-2
d_gene: .
j_gene: TRBJ1-6
abundance: .
CDR3aa: CASSLDDSNSPLHF
CDR3nt: TGTGCCAGCAGCTTAGATGACTCGAATTCACCCCTCCACTTT

v_gene: TRBV5-6
d_gene: TRBD1
j_gene: TRBJ1-1
abundance: .
CDR3aa: CASSLLRQGNTEAFF
CDR3nt: TGTGCCAGCAGCTTGCTTCGACAGGGGAACACTGAAGCTTTCTTT

v_gene: TRBV9
d_gene: .
j_gene: TRBJ2-1
abundance: .
CDR3aa: CASTPQGGGTYNEQFF
CDR3nt: TGTGCCAGCACCCCCCAGGGGGGGGGGACCTACAATGAGCAGTTCTTC

v_gene: TRBV6-5
d_gene: TRBD2
j_gene: TRBJ2-5
abundance: .
CDR3aa: CASSPFGGGAMETQYF
CDR3nt: TGTGCCAGCAGCCCATTCGGCGGGGGGGCCATGGAGACCCAGTACTTC

v_gene: TRBV29-1
d_gene: .
j_gene: TRBJ2-7
abundance: many
CDR3aa: CSVGLSSYEQYF
CDR3nt: TGCAGCGTTGGTCTGAGCTCCTACGAGCAGTACTTC

v_gene: TRBV5-1
d_gene: .
j_gene: TRBJ1-2
abundance: few
CDR3aa: CASSPTGGYNYGYTF
CDR3nt: TGCGCCAGCAGCCCAACCGGGGGGTATAACTATGGCTACACCTTC

v_gene: TRBV4-1
d_gene: TRBD2
j_gene: TRBJ2-7
abundance: few
CDR3aa: CASSQGLAGGSPYEQYF
CDR3nt: TGCGCCAGCAGCCAAGGGTTAGCGGGGGGCTCGCCCTACGAGCAGTACTTC

v_gene: TRBV5-6
d_gene: .
j_gene: TRBJ2-6
abundance: once
CDR3aa: CASSSLGGTGANVLTF
CDR3nt: TGTGCCAGCAGCTCGCTGGGGGGCACTGGGGCCAACGTCCTGACTTTC

v_gene: TRBV20-1
d_gene: .
j_gene: TRBJ1-5
abundance: .
CDR3aa: CSGSRDLSNQPQHF
CDR3nt: TGCAGTGGGTCCCGGGACCTGAGCAATCAGCCCCAGCATTTT

v_gene: TRBV9
d_gene: TRBD2
j_gene: TRBJ2-2
abundance: .
CDR3aa: CASSGVSGSGGAITGELFF
CDR3nt: TGTGCCAGCTCCGGAGTGTCTGGAAGCGGGGGGGCCATCACCGGGGAGCTGTTTTTT

v_gene: TRBV12-3/TRBV12-4
d_gene: .
j_gene: TRBJ2-3
abundance: few
CDR3aa: CASSLLTLVVSTDTQYF
CDR3nt: TGTGCCAGCAGCCTCCTCACGTTAGTGGTTAGCACAGATACGCAGTATTTT

v_gene: TRBV18
d_gene: TRBD1
j_gene: TRBJ1-1
abundance: .
CDR3aa: CASSPGQQNTEAFF
CDR3nt: TGTGCCAGCTCACCGGGACAGCAGAACACTGAAGCTTTCTTT

v_gene: TRBV20-1
d_gene: TRBD2
j_gene: TRBJ2-2
abundance: many
CDR3aa: CSARDSGMGTGELFF
CDR3nt: TGCAGTGCTAGAGATAGCGGGATGGGCACCGGGGAGCTGTTTTTT